This TCR beta chain was profiled in a study of OX40 agonist ivuxolimab in advanced cancers. The CDR3 spans 11 residues. The germline V gene has CDR1 DFQATT and CDR2 SNEGSKA (reference sequence). This table comes from immunoSEQ multiplex PCR, and its TCRdb copy is limited to in-frame clones, with some not included. The table records approximately 77,000 clones, 85% to 95% of them present only once. The sequenced sample was CD4+ or CD8+ T cells sorted from blood, obtained in a trial of the OX40 agonist ivuxolimab. The genes are TRBV20-1 and TRBJ1-2, with a weak D call TRBD1 (5 bases). This TCR was recovered from an adult with an advanced solid tumor such as melanoma, head and neck, liver or kidney cancer. CDR3 coding DNA: TGCGGGGGGAGACAGTTAAATGGCTACACCTTC. Translation gives CGGRQLNGYTF.